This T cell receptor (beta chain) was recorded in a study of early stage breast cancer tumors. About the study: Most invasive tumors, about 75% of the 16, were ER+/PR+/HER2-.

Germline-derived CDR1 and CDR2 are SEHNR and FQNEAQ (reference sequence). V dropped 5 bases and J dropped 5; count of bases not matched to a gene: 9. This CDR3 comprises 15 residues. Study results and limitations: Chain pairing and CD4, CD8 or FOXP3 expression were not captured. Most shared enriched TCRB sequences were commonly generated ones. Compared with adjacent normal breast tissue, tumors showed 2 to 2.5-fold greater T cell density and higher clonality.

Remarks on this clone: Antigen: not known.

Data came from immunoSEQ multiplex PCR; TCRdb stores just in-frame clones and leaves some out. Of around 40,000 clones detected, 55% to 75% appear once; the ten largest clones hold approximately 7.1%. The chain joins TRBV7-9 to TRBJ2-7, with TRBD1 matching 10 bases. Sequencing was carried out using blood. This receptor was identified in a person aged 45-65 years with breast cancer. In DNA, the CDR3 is TGTGCCAGCAGCACCCCGGGACAGGGGTACCACGAGCAGTACTTC. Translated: CASSTPGQGYHEQYF.